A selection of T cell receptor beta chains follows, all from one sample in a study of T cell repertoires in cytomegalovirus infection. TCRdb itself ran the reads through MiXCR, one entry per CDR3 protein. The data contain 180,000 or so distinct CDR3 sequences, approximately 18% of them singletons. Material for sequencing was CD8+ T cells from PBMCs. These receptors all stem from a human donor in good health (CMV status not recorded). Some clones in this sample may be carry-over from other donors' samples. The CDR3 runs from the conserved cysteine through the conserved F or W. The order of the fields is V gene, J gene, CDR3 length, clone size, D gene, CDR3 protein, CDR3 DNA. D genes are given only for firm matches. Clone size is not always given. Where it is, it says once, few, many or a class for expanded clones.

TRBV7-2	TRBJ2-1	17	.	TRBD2	CASSKGLAGGPRNEQFF	TGTGCCAGCAGCAAGGGACTAGCGGGGGGGCCGCGCAATGAGCAGTTCTTC
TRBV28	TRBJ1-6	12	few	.	CASSGRASPLHF	TGTGCCAGCAGCGGCAGGGCTTCACCCCTCCACTTT
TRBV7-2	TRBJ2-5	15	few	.	CASRDYGPTQETQYF	TGTGCCAGCAGGGACTATGGGCCAACGCAAGAGACCCAGTACTTC
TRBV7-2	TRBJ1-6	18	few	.	CASSLETGTFSYNSPLHF	TGTGCCAGCAGCTTAGAAACCGGGACATTCTCCTATAATTCACCCCTCCACTTT
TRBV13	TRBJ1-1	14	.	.	CASSGGPGGGEAFF	TGTGCCAGCAGCGGAGGTCCGGGTGGAGGTGAAGCTTTCTTT
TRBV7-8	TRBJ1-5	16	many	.	CASSLNTGSSNQPQHF	TGTGCCAGCAGCCTAAACACAGGGAGTAGCAATCAGCCCCAGCATTTT
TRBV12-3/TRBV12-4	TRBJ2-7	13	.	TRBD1	CASSPGTAAASYF	TGTGCCAGCAGTCCCGGGACAGCCGCTGCCTCGTACTTC
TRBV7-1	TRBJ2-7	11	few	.	CASSSEDEQYF	TGTGCCAGCAGCTCCGAGGACGAGCAGTACTTC
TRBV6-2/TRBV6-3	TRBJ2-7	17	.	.	CASSSDLAQKGSYEQYF	TGTGCCAGCAGCTCTGATTTGGCCCAAAAGGGATCCTACGAGCAGTACTTC
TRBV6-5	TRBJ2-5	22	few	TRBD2	CASCSFGAGGLLAGGPKETQYF	TGTGCCAGCTGTTCCTTCGGGGCAGGGGGCCTTTTAGCGGGGGGACCAAAAGAGACCCAGTACTTC
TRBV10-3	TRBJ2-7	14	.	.	CAISGTVPLYEQYF	TGTGCCATCAGTGGTACAGTCCCACTCTACGAGCAGTACTTC
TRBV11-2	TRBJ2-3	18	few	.	CASSLRGALVLNSDTQYF	TGTGCCAGCAGCCTGAGGGGGGCTTTGGTTCTAAATTCGGATACGCAGTATTTT
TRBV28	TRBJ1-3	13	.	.	CASTVSSGNTIYF	TGTGCCAGCACGGTCAGCTCTGGAAACACCATATATTTT
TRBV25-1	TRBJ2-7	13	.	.	CASSVTETYEQYF	TGTGCCAGCAGTGTTACAGAAACCTACGAGCAGTACTTC
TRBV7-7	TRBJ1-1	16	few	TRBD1	CASSPPTGDWATEAFF	TGTGCCAGCAGCCCCCCGACAGGGGATTGGGCCACTGAAGCTTTCTTT
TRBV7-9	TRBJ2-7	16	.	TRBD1	CASSSPRDRVFDEQYF	TGTGCCAGCAGCTCCCCCCGGGACAGGGTTTTCGACGAGCAGTACTTC
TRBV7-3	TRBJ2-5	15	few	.	CASSPPGAYGETQYF	TGTGCCAGCAGCCCCCCGGGGGCCTATGGAGAGACCCAGTACTTC
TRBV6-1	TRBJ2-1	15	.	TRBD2	CASSGLAGVLNEQFF	TGTGCCAGCAGTGGACTAGCGGGGGTCCTCAATGAGCAGTTCTTC
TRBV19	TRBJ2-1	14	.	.	CASSIGGEYNEQFF	TGTGCCAGTAGTATAGGCGGGGAGTACAATGAGCAGTTCTTC
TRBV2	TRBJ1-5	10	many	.	CASGHQPQHF	TGTGCCAGCGGGCATCAGCCCCAGCATTTT
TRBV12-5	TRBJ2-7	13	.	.	CASGLGPLNEQYF	TGTGCTAGTGGTTTGGGCCCCCTGAACGAGCAGTACTTC
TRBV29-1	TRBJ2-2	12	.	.	CSVVDPTGELFF	TGCAGCGTTGTAGACCCCACCGGGGAGCTGTTTTTT
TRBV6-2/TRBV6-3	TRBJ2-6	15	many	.	CASSSLSSGANVLTF	TGTGCCAGCAGTAGTCTGAGCTCTGGGGCCAACGTCCTGACTTTC
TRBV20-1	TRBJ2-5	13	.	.	CSAGLPGSATQYF	TGCAGTGCTGGGCTTCCCGGCAGTGCGACCCAGTACTTC
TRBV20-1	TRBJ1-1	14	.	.	CSARDFGDGVGAFF	TGCAGTGCTAGAGATTTTGGGGACGGAGTCGGGGCTTTCTTT
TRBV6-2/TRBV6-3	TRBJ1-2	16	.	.	CASSYVMAGGPYGYTF	TGTGCCAGCAGTTACGTCATGGCAGGAGGACCCTATGGCTACACCTTC
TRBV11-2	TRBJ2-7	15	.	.	CASSSTRLDIYEQYF	TGTGCCAGCAGCTCGACTAGGTTGGATATTTACGAGCAGTACTTC
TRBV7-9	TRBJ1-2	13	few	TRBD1	CAIQVQGSYGYTF	TGTGCCATACAGGTACAGGGGTCCTATGGCTACACCTTC
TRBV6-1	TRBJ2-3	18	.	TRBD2	CASSETATSGGRTDTQYF	TGTGCCAGCAGTGAAACAGCCACTAGCGGGGGACGCACAGATACGCAGTATTTT
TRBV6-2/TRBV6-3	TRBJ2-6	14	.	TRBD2	CASAGGSGANVLTF	TGTGCAAGCGCCGGGGGGTCCGGGGCCAACGTCCTGACTTTC
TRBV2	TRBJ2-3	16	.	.	CASRTIPGHRLDTQYF	TGTGCCAGCAGGACAATTCCGGGACACAGACTAGATACGCAGTATTTT
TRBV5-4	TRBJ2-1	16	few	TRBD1	CASSRPGQGAQNEQFF	TGTGCCAGCAGCCGCCCCGGACAGGGGGCGCAGAATGAGCAGTTCTTC
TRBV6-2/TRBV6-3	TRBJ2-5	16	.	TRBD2	CASSPRTSRYQETQYF	TGTGCCAGCAGCCCCCGGACTAGCAGGTACCAAGAGACCCAGTACTTC
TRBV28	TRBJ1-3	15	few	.	CASSRDLSSGNTIYF	TGTGCCAGCAGCCGGGACTTGAGCTCTGGAAACACCATATATTTT
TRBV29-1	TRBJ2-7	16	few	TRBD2	CSVAPVSSGGKYEQYF	TGCAGCGTGGCCCCCGTTTCTAGCGGGGGGAAGTACGAGCAGTACTTC
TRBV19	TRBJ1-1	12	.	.	CASVWDYTEAFF	TGTGCCAGTGTCTGGGATTACACTGAAGCTTTCTTT
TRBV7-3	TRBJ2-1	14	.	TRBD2	CASSFVSGDNEQFF	TGTGCCAGCAGCTTCGTTAGCGGGGACAATGAGCAGTTCTTC
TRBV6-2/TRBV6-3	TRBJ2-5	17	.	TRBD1	CASSYFPHRGNMETQYF	TGTGCCAGCAGTTACTTTCCCCACAGGGGGAATATGGAGACCCAGTACTTC
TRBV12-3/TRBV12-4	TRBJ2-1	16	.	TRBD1	CASSLGRDRGLGEQFF	TGTGCCAGCAGCCTTGGACGGGACAGGGGGCTCGGTGAGCAGTTCTTC
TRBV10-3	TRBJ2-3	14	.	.	CASTVSSSTDTQYF	TGTGCCAGTACAGTGTCCTCTAGCACAGATACGCAGTATTTT
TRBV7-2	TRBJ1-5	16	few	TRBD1	CASSIIRDRGDQPQHF	TGTGCCAGCAGCATAATCCGGGACAGGGGGGATCAGCCCCAGCATTTT
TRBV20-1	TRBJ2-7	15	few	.	CSATTYRERTYEQYF	TGCAGTGCTACGACCTACAGGGAACGGACCTACGAGCAGTACTTC
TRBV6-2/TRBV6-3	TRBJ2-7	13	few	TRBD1	CASSWDRPREQYF	TGTGCCAGCAGCTGGGACAGACCGCGGGAGCAGTACTTC
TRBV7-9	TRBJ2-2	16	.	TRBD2	CATAGSAGGPIGELFF	TGTGCCACCGCCGGGAGTGCGGGGGGGCCCATCGGGGAGCTGTTTTTT
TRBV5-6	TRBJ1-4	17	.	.	CASSLSQEPATNEKLFF	TGTGCCAGCAGCTTGAGCCAGGAGCCTGCAACTAATGAAAAACTGTTTTTT
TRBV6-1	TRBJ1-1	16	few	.	CASSENLGDSATEAFF	TGTGCCAGCAGTGAAAACTTGGGAGACAGTGCCACTGAAGCTTTCTTT
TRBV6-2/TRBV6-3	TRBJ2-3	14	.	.	CASSSVGYTDTQYF	TGTGCCAGCAGTTCGGTCGGTTACACAGATACGCAGTATTTT
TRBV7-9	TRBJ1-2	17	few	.	CASSSDIVSLANYGYTF	TGTGCCAGCAGCTCCGACATTGTGAGTTTAGCTAACTATGGCTACACCTTC
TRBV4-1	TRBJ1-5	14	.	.	CASSQEQLNQPQHF	TGCGCCAGCAGCCAAGAACAGCTTAATCAGCCCCAGCATTTT
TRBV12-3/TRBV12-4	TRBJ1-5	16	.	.	CASSSPGASRNQPQHF	TGTGCCAGCAGTTCCCCAGGGGCGAGTCGCAATCAGCCCCAGCATTTT
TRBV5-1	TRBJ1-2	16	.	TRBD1	CASSPEATGGAYGYTF	TGCGCCAGCAGCCCCGAGGCCACAGGGGGCGCCTATGGCTACACCTTC
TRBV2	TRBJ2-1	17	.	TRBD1	CASSGGQGAFSYNEQFF	TGTGCCAGCAGTGGAGGGCAGGGGGCCTTCTCCTACAATGAGCAGTTCTTC
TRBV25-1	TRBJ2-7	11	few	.	CASSEWGRFDF	TGTGCCAGCAGTGAATGGGGCAGGTTTGACTTC